Included here is one T cell receptor (beta chain) sequence, with context. With a J-beta primer mix and a sample-barcoded 5' primer, a second PCR ran roughly 6 to 11 cycles. TCRdb re-analysed the 5' RACE reads in MiXCR, keeping a single row per CDR3 protein. The sample yields roughly 800,000 distinct CDR3 sequences, 35% to 40% seen once. This record comes from a study of blood T cells in healthy people across ages. This TCR was recovered from a man aged 18-30 years in good health. Input material: blood.

Written as DNA, the CDR3 is TGCAGTGCTGCCCGACTAGCGGGGGATTACAATGAGCAGTTCTTC. As protein: CSAARLAGDYNEQFF. This chain connects TRBV20-1 to TRBJ2-1; 12 bases are shared with TRBD2. Trimming at V came to 5 bases and at J to 4 bases, leaving 6 bases not matched to a gene. The CDR3 is 15 amino acids. Per germline, CDR1 DFQATT and CDR2 SNEGSKA (reference sequence).